This T cell receptor (beta chain) was sequenced during a study of vaccination effects on CD4 cells after COVID-19. Overall study results and limits: In healthy vaccinees, only 1 of 255 vaccine-induced clones cross-reacted with common cold coronaviruses.

Data came from immunoSEQ multiplex PCR; TCRdb stores just in-frame clones and leaves some out. The profile covers 73,000 or so clones, with under 80% appearing a single time and 10% to 13% taken by the ten largest. Viral peptide pools were used in the ViraFEST assay to expand antigen-specific CD4+ T cells, and sequencing came afterward. After around nine days in culture, the CD4+ T cells were isolated. Testing of the vaccine recipients showed negative nucleocapsid antibodies and no prior SARS-CoV-2 infection. A note on this clone: Its specificity is not known.

This CDR3 spans 13 amino acids. Looked up from germline, CDR1 is SEHNR and CDR2 is FQNEAQ (reference sequence). The V gene end was trimmed by 5 bases and the J gene end by 4 bases; junction bases not matched to a gene: 2. The V gene is TRBV7-9, the J gene TRBJ1-3; TRBD1 matches 7 bases. This specimen was CD4+ T cells from PBMCs cultured with SARS-CoV-2 spike peptides, taken before COVID-19 vaccination. This TCR came from a human donor who received a COVID-19 vaccine. CDR3 in DNA: TGTGCCAGCAGCACGGGACAGGGAAACACCATATATTTT. Protein product: CASSTGQGNTIYF.